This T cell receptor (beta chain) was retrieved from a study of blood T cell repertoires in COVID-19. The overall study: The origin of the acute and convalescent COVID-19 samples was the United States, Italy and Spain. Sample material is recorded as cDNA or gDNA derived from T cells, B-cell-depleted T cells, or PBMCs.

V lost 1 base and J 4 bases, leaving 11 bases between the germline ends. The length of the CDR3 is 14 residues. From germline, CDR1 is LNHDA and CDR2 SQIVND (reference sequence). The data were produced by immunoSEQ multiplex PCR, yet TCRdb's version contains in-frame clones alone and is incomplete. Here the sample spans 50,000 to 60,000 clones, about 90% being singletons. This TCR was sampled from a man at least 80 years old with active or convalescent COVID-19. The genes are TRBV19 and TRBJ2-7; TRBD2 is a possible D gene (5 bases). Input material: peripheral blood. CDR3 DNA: TGTGCCAGTAGTATAGGGGGAGTGGTATACGAGCAGTACTTC. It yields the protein CASSIGGVVYEQYF.